The 25 T cell receptor beta chains reported below all come from one sample, sequenced in a study of OX40 agonist ivuxolimab in advanced cancers. Generated by immunoSEQ multiplex PCR, the TCRdb table keeps only in-frame clones and is missing some. The table lists about 64,000 clones, roughly four fifths of them singletons. Sample: CD4+ or CD8+ T cells sorted from blood, taken in a trial of the OX40 agonist ivuxolimab. These receptors came from an adult with an advanced solid tumor such as melanoma, head and neck, liver or kidney cancer.

A single count supports this clone. The V and J genes are TRBV6-5 and TRBJ1-2, with 8 nucleotides matching TRBD1. Trimming cost V 6 bases and J 9 bases; bases outside gene matches: 6. The CDR3 loop spans 12 amino acids. CDR1 and CDR2 (germline): MNHEY, SVGAGI. CDR3 loop: CASRLTGVSYTF. In nucleotides, the CDR3 is TGTGCCAGCAGACTGACAGGGGTGAGCTACACCTTC.

The CDR3 coding sequence is TGCGCCAGCAGCGGGGTGGTTTCCTACAATGAGCAGTTCTTC. It encodes CASSGVVSYNEQFF. V usage is TRBV5-1 and J usage is TRBJ2-1; D unresolved. CDR1 and CDR2 from the germline V gene are SGHRS and YFSETQ. V was shortened by 4 bases and J by 1 base, with 9 bases between the two germline ends. This CDR3 comprises 14 residues.

The genes are TRBV29-1 and TRBJ1-1; the D gene is possibly TRBD1 (6 bases). Germline V CDR1 and CDR2: SQVTM, ANQGSEA. CDR3 length: 12 residues. V was shortened by 5 bases and J by 6 bases, with 13 bases between the two germline ends. This CDR3 is CSVLEGVPEAFF. Written as DNA, the CDR3 is TGCAGCGTTCTGGAGGGGGTCCCTGAAGCTTTCTTT.

This chain connects TRBV5-1 to TRBJ1-3, with a possible D match to TRBD1 (5 bases). Germline CDR1 and CDR2: SGHRS and YFSETQ. V lost 0 bases to trimming and J lost 1 base, with 8 bases between them. The CDR3 consists of 15 residues. The CDR3 here is CASSLAGGSGNTIYF. Written as DNA, the CDR3 is TGCGCCAGCAGCTTGGCTGGGGGGTCTGGAAACACCATATATTTT.

This clone was found a few times. The J gene is TRBJ2-7, the V gene TRBV10-1; either TRBD1 or TRBD2 may supply D (5 bases each). Deletions cut 6 bases from V and 5 bases from J, with 11 bases between. The CDR3 runs 12 residues. From germline, CDR1 is WNHNN and CDR2 SYGVQD (reference sequence). The CDR3 here is CASSRDVDEQYF. CDR3 in DNA: TGCGCCAGCAGCCGGGACGTCGACGAGCAGTACTTC.

V gene TRBV28 combines with J gene TRBJ2-1, with D hard to call. Germline CDR1 reads MDHEN; CDR2 reads SYDVKM. This CDR3 comprises 15 residues. The V and J ends lost 7 bases and 7 bases respectively, with 20 bases between them. The CDR3 reads CASIPPWGSLNEQFF. The CDR3 DNA follows: TGTGCCAGCATCCCCCCGTGGGGTTCCTTAAATGAGCAGTTCTTC.

About this clone itself: One end of the junction does not line up with germline, which may come from a read error. The chain couples TRBV29-1 to TRBJ1-1, with a possible D match to TRBD1 (6 bases). CDR3 size: 13 residues. Germline lookup yields CDR1 SQVTM and CDR2 ANQGSEA. The CDR3 DNA sequence: TGCAGCGGTGAAGATGGCAGGGGTCAGGGAGCTTTCTTT. Translating it yields CSGEDGRGQGAFF.

This sequence joins TRBV28 and TRBJ1-5; D not certain. The CDR3 is 12 residues long. Germline CDR1 MDHEN, CDR2 SYDVKM. Trimming took off 6 bases at V and 6 bases at J, with 9 bases between the two ends. The CDR3 region has the DNA TGTGCCAGCAGGGTAGGGAGTCAGCCCCAGCATTTT. Translated: CASRVGSQPQHF. Combining the CDR3 with reference TRBV28 and TRBJ1-5 gives the whole variable domain DVKVTQSSRYLVKRTGEKVFLECVQDMDHENMFWYRQDPGLGLRLIYFSYDVKMKEKGDIPEGYSVSREKKERFSLILESASTNQTSMYLCASRVGSQPQHFGDGTRLSIL.

This rearrangement joins TRBV7-8 to TRBJ2-4; no firm D call. CDR3 size: 13 residues. V dropped 4 bases and J dropped 7 bases, with 11 bases sitting between them. Germline V gene sequence: CDR1 SGHVS, CDR2 FQNEAQ. CDR3 region: CASSSDRGNIQYF. The CDR3 DNA reads TGTGCCAGCAGCTCAGATCGTGGGAACATTCAGTACTTC.

This chain's CDR3 is CATSTPGEGQETQYF. In nucleotides, the CDR3 is TGTGCCACCAGCACCCCTGGGGAGGGCCAAGAGACCCAGTACTTC. The chain employs TRBV15 and TRBJ2-5, with TRBD2 matching 7 bases. Germline V gives CDR1 LNHNV, CDR2 YYDKDF (reference sequence). This CDR3 region has 15 residues. V lost 4 bases, J lost 1 base, and 6 bases stayed unmatched.

This clone was counted between two and nine times. CDR3 bases: TGCAGCGTCCAGGGGGACAGCAATCAGCCCCAGCATTTT. This encodes CSVQGDSNQPQHF. The chain has TRBV29-1 and TRBJ1-5; 7 bases match TRBD1. Trimming at V came to 6 bases and at J to 1 base, leaving 3 bases not matched to a gene. Germline CDR1 and CDR2: SQVTM and ANQGSEA. The CDR3 has 13 amino acids.

The chain is built from TRBV7-3 and TRBJ1-1; the match to TRBD1 covers 9 bases. The junction had 7 bases not matched to a gene; V was cut back by 5 bases and J by 6 bases. This CDR3 has 14 amino acids. CDR1 is SGHTA and CDR2 is FQGTGA in the germline V gene. The CDR3 DNA follows: TGTGCCAGCAGCGACGGGACAGGGAGGTCTGAAGCTTTCTTT. Its translation: CASSDGTGRSEAFF. Using reference TRBV7-3 and TRBJ1-1 for the parts outside the CDR3, the full variable domain is GAGVSQTPSNKVTEKGKYVELRCDPISGHTALYWYRQSLGQGPEFLIYFQGTGAADDSGLPNDRFFAVRPEGSVSTLKIQRTERGDSAVYLCASSDGTGRSEAFFGQGTRLTVV.

The V and J genes are TRBV5-4 and TRBJ2-7; a possible D gene is TRBD2 (5 bases). Germline CDR1 is SGHNT and CDR2 is YYREEE (reference sequence). There are 13 residues in the CDR3. Deletions cut 2 bases from V and 5 bases from J, with 11 bases between. CDR3 protein: CASSFGLPNEQYF. Written as DNA, the CDR3 is TGTGCCAGCAGCTTCGGACTTCCCAACGAGCAGTACTTC. The full variable domain, completed using reference TRBV5-4 and TRBJ2-7, is ETGVTQSPTHLIKTRGQQVTLRCSSQSGHNTVSWYQQALGQGPQFIFQYYREEENGRGNFPPRFSGLQFPNYSSELNVNALELDDSALYLCASSFGLPNEQYFGPGTRLTVT.

The chain links TRBV10-3 to TRBJ1-5; D uncertain. The CDR3 has 13 amino acids. Germline CDR1 reads ENHRY; CDR2 reads SYGVKD. The germline V and J ends were trimmed by 7 bases and 7 bases, with 14 bases remaining between them. Here the CDR3 reads CAINMDPSQPQHF. CDR3 nucleotide sequence: TGTGCCATCAATATGGACCCGAGCCAGCCCCAGCATTTT.

This chain connects TRBV6-1 to TRBJ2-3, with 10 bases lining up with TRBD2. Trimming cost V 1 base and J 7 bases; bases outside gene matches: 8. Germline V CDR1 and CDR2: MNHNS, SASEGT. The CDR3 totals 16 residues. The CDR3 nucleotides read TGTGCCAGCAGTGAAGTGGGAGCGGGGGGGTCTCATACGCAGTATTTT. It codes for CASSEVGAGGSHTQYF.

The CDR3 loop reads CASSPIRGRETQYF. The CDR3 region has the DNA TGTGCCAGCAGTCCCATCAGGGGAAGAGAGACCCAGTACTTC. The rearrangement links TRBV6-5 to TRBJ2-5; a weak D match, TRBD1 (6 bases). Between the trimmed V and J ends, which lost 5 bases and 4 bases, there was a span of 14 bases. The germline gives CDR1 MNHEY, CDR2 SVGAGI. CDR3 length equals 14 residues.

The CDR3 DNA reads as TGTGCCAGCAGCCCGGCTGGACAGGGCAATCAGCCCCAGCATTTT. Its protein product is CASSPAGQGNQPQHF. The chain recombines TRBV11-2 with TRBJ1-5, with 7 bases matching TRBD1. Looked up from germline, CDR1 is SGHAT and CDR2 is FQNNGV. CDR3 length equals 15 residues. V lost 5 bases to trimming and J lost 2 bases; unmatched junction nucleotides: 6.

The rearrangement joins TRBV2 to TRBJ1-5; D may be TRBD1 (5 bases). The germline V and J ends were trimmed by 8 bases and 0 bases, with 8 bases remaining between them. This CDR3 region has 13 residues. Germline V gene data show CDR1 as SNHLY and CDR2 as FYNNEI. The CDR3 DNA is TGTGCCAGCGGGGGGGATAGCAATCAGCCCCAGCATTTT. It is translated as CASGGDSNQPQHF.

The chain links TRBV7-8 to TRBJ1-3; D might be TRBD1 (6 bases). The length of the CDR3 is 17 residues. Germline V gives CDR1 SGHVS, CDR2 FQNEAQ. V was cut by 5 bases and J by 0 bases, with 17 bases left in between. In DNA form, the CDR3 reads TGTGCCAGCAGCGGATACCGGGACAAGAGCTCTGGAAACACCATATATTTT. Its protein product is CASSGYRDKSSGNTIYF.

This chain joins TRBV28 and TRBJ2-7; no definite D call. Trimming removed 5 bases from V and 7 bases from J, with 12 bases in between. Per germline, CDR1 MDHEN and CDR2 SYDVKM. The CDR3 totals 12 residues. The CDR3 region has the DNA TGTGCCAGCAGTCTATCAGTCGGGGAGCAGTACTTC. Translated: CASSLSVGEQYF.

CDR3: CASSATGGTGELFF. Written as DNA, the CDR3 is TGTGCCAGCAGTGCGACAGGGGGCACCGGGGAGCTGTTTTTT. The chain carries TRBV6-5 and TRBJ2-2, with TRBD1 matching 9 bases. Germline V CDR1 and CDR2: MNHEY, SVGAGI. Trimming at V came to 5 bases and at J to 4 bases, leaving 2 bases not matched to a gene. The CDR3 loop spans 14 amino acids.

The chain uses TRBV28 and TRBJ1-2, with D perhaps matching TRBD1 (5 bases). V was trimmed by 7 bases and J by 10 bases, leaving 19 bases between them. The CDR3 is made up of 13 amino acids. Germline V gene data show CDR1 as MDHEN and CDR2 as SYDVKM. The chain's CDR3 is CASTLNPGTNYTF. The CDR3 nucleotides are TGTGCCAGCACCCTAAACCCCGGGACGAACTACACCTTC.

The chain joins TRBV12-5 to TRBJ2-1, with TRBD2 matching 10 bases. Trimming at V came to 2 bases and at J to 5 bases, leaving 3 bases not matched to a gene. The length of the CDR3 is 15 residues. Germline CDR1 reads LGHNT; CDR2 reads FRNRAP. The CDR3 loop reads CASGLSGGGHNEQFF. The CDR3 DNA sequence: TGTGCTAGTGGTTTGAGCGGGGGGGGACACAATGAGCAGTTCTTC.

The chain combines TRBV7-6 with TRBJ2-1, with 11 bases fitting TRBD1. The CDR3 spans 15 residues. Germline loops: CDR1 SGHVS, CDR2 FNYEAQ. The V gene end was trimmed by 5 bases and the J gene end by 4 bases; junction bases not matched to a gene: 4. CDR3 residues: CASSRGTGGYNEQFF. The CDR3 DNA reads TGTGCCAGCAGCCGAGGGACAGGGGGTTACAATGAGCAGTTCTTC.

The rearrangement links TRBV7-2 to TRBJ2-7; 10 bases are a match to TRBD1. With 4 bases clipped from V and 3 bases from J, the junction kept 9 bases outside the gene matches. CDR1 is SGHTA and CDR2 is FQGNSA in the germline V gene. The CDR3 spans 16 residues. CDR3 loop: CASSSHRTGGVYEQYF. The CDR3 DNA follows: TGTGCCAGCAGCTCCCATAGGACAGGGGGGGTCTACGAGCAGTACTTC.